Listed here are 22 T cell receptor beta chains from one sample, sequenced in a study of T cells after yellow fever vaccination. TCRdb reanalysed the 5' RACE reads using MiXCR and keeps one entry per CDR3 protein. The data hold some 240,000 distinct CDR3 sequences, with about 3.5% observed a single time. The specimen was PBMCs, collected 15 days after the yellow fever booster vaccination. These receptors all stem from a man younger than 30 who received the YFV17D yellow fever vaccine.

A few counts support this clonotype. V and J are TRBV7-2 and TRBJ2-5; 8 bases are a match to TRBD2. Germline trimming cut 5 bases from V and 5 bases from J; bases unmatched to any gene: 7. The CDR3 runs to 14 residues. Germline CDR1 is SGHTA and CDR2 is FQGNSA. This CDR3 is CASSQTSVWETQYF. The DNA of the CDR3 is TGTGCCAGCAGCCAGACTAGCGTTTGGGAGACCCAGTACTTC.

The table lists this clonotype with many counts. The chain carries TRBV4-3 and TRBJ1-1; D might be TRBD1 (5 bases). This CDR3 comprises 12 residues. The germline CDR1 and CDR2 sequences are LGHNA and YSLEER. The germline V and J ends were trimmed by 4 bases and 5 bases, with 8 bases remaining between them. As DNA, the CDR3 is TGCGCCAGCAGCCGGGACCCAACTGAAGCTTTCTTT. The encoded protein is CASSRDPTEAFF.

This clonotype appeared many times. This chain connects TRBV7-8 to TRBJ1-5, with a weak D call TRBD1 (6 bases). Trimming left V 0 bases short and J 7 bases short, with 16 bases between. Germline-derived CDR1 and CDR2 are SGHVS and FQNEAQ. CDR3 length equals 16 residues. In DNA, the CDR3 is TGTGCCAGCAGCTTAGCAAACAGGGTAGTAGAGCAGCCCCAGCATTTT. Amino acids: CASSLANRVVEQPQHF.

The CDR3 bases are TGTGCCAGCATTCCTACAGCCTATAGCAATCAGCCCCAGCATTTT. Protein product: CASIPTAYSNQPQHF. The chain uses TRBV27 and TRBJ1-5; D unclear. The V end lost 7 bases, the J end lost 0 bases, and 13 bases lay between the germline ends. The CDR3 runs to 15 residues. CDR1 is MNHEY, CDR2 SMNVEV, per germline (reference sequence).

This clonotype came up a few times. V usage is TRBV7-3 and J usage is TRBJ2-1; perhaps D is TRBD1 or TRBD2 (7 bases each). Germline V gene data show CDR1 as SGHTA and CDR2 as FQGTGA. The CDR3 extends over 17 amino acids. V lost 4 bases to trimming and J lost 8 bases, with 24 bases between them. CDR3 in amino acids: CASSSDPGGVGGHEQFF. CDR3 in DNA: TGTGCCAGCAGCTCCGACCCAGGGGGAGTCGGGGGGCATGAGCAGTTCTTC.

There are a few counts of this clonotype. This chain connects TRBV12-3 or TRBV12-4 to TRBJ2-1, with 10 bases lining up with TRBD1. The V and J ends lost 4 bases and 5 bases, in that order; junction bases with no gene match: 8. The CDR3 runs to 16 residues. CDR3 DNA: TGTGCCAGCAGTTCGGATCAAGGACAGGGGGACAATGAGCAGTTCTTC. Amino acid sequence: CASSSDQGQGDNEQFF.

This clonotype was recorded many times. The rearrangement links TRBV29-1 to TRBJ1-1; D may be TRBD1 (5 bases). In germline, CDR1 is SQVTM, CDR2 ANQGSEA. CDR3 length: 11 residues. The CDR3 DNA reads as TGCACCCAATCCAGGGACACTGAAGCTTTCTTT. Translating gives CTQSRDTEAFF. The variable domain in full, with the rest retrieved from reference TRBV29-1 and TRBJ1-1, is SAVISQKPSRDICQRGTSLTIQCQVDSQVTMMFWYRQQPGQSLTLIATANQGSEATYESGFVIDKFPISRPNLTFSTLTVSNMSPEDSSIYLCTQSRDTEAFFGQGTRLTVV.

This clonotype came up many times. V gene TRBV7-2 combines with J gene TRBJ2-5; D is perhaps TRBD1 (6 bases). V shed 7 bases and J shed 4 bases, with 19 bases lying between them. The CDR3 has 15 residues. Germline CDR1 SGHTA, CDR2 FQGNSA. DNA for the CDR3: TGTGCCAGCAACTCACAAAGAGCCAGGGGAGAGACCCAGTACTTC. Translated, it gives CASNSQRARGETQYF.

This clonotype was picked up many times. V usage is TRBV10-3 and J usage is TRBJ2-1, with D tentatively TRBD1 (5 bases). The CDR3 is 15 residues long. CDR1 is ENHRY and CDR2 is SYGVKD in the germline V gene. V was clipped by 5 bases and J by 3 bases, with 14 bases between them. This CDR3 is CAISRSAGNYNEQFF. As DNA, the CDR3 is TGTGCCATCAGTAGGTCTGCAGGGAACTACAATGAGCAGTTCTTC.

This clonotype was picked up many times. The CDR3 reads CSGWIVDNYGYTF. The CDR3, as DNA: TGCAGCGGATGGATAGTGGATAACTATGGCTACACCTTC. The V call is TRBV29-1, the J call TRBJ1-2; D gene uncertain. Trimming took off 7 bases at V and 1 base at J, with 13 bases between the two ends. Per germline, CDR1 SQVTM and CDR2 ANQGSEA. The CDR3 spans 13 residues.

This clonotype was observed a few times. The CDR3 reads CASSPLSTNEKLFF. The CDR3 DNA reads TGTGCCAGCAGTCCTCTTTCAACTAATGAAAAACTGTTTTTT. This chain connects TRBV27 to TRBJ1-4; D unclear. The CDR3 runs 14 residues. Germline lookup yields CDR1 MNHEY and CDR2 SMNVEV (reference sequence). V was shortened by 5 bases and J by 0 bases, with 7 bases between the two germline ends.

This clonotype has at least ten counts. The chain carries TRBV19 and TRBJ2-7, with TRBD1 matching 7 bases. CDR1 and CDR2 from the germline V gene are LNHDA and SQIVND (reference sequence). This CDR3 has 14 residues. J was trimmed by 4 bases and V by 4 bases; bases with no gene match: 7. The CDR3 DNA is TGTGCCAGTAGTAGAGACAGGGACCTTTACGAGCAGTACTTC. As protein: CASSRDRDLYEQYF.

In its sample, this clonotype was seen many times. This chain joins TRBV7-6 and TRBJ1-6; a possible D gene is TRBD1 (5 bases). V was shortened by 4 bases and J by 0 bases, with 16 bases between the two germline ends. The CDR3 extends over 18 amino acids. CDR1 is SGHVS and CDR2 is FNYEAQ in the germline V gene. In nucleotides, the CDR3 is TGTGCCAGCAGCTCCACGGGACGGCAAAGCTCCTATAATTCACCCCTCCACTTT. Its protein product is CASSSTGRQSSYNSPLHF.

The J gene is TRBJ1-3, the V gene TRBV10-2, with D uncertain. The CDR3 extends over 16 amino acids. The V end lost 0 bases, the J end lost 0 bases, and 9 bases lay between the germline ends. Germline CDR1 reads WSHSY; CDR2 reads SAAADI. The CDR3 DNA follows: TGCGCCAGCAGTGAGTCCCCCGTGATCTCTGGAAACACCATATATTTT. Translating gives CASSESPVISGNTIYF.

Many counts were recorded for this clonotype. This chain uses TRBV5-5 with TRBJ2-2; maybe TRBD2 (6 bases). Deletions cut 1 base from V and 4 bases from J, with 11 bases between. The CDR3 is made up of 15 amino acids. Germline V gene sequence: CDR1 SGHKS, CDR2 YYEKEE (reference sequence). The CDR3 coding sequence is TGTGCCAGCAGCTTGCGGAGGGACCCCACCGGGGAGCTGTTTTTT. Translation gives CASSLRRDPTGELFF.

In its sample, this clonotype was seen a few times. The chain joins TRBV7-8 to TRBJ1-2; 10 positions agree with TRBD1. Germline CDR1 and CDR2: SGHVS and FQNEAQ. The CDR3 loop spans 14 amino acids. V was pared by 7 bases and J by 8 bases, with 10 bases of the junction left unmatched. CDR3 loop: CASTNVGTGEGYTF. DNA of the CDR3: TGTGCCAGCACCAACGTAGGGACAGGGGAAGGCTACACCTTC.

This clonotype was seen repeatedly, ten times or more. The V call is TRBV5-1, the J call TRBJ2-7; 8 nucleotides match TRBD1. The CDR3 sequence is 15 residues long. With V trimmed by 0 bases and J by 3 bases, 5 bases remained unmatched. Germline CDR1 is SGHRS and CDR2 is YFSETQ. CDR3 sequence: CASSLGQGAHYEQYF. The CDR3 nucleotides are TGCGCCAGCAGCTTGGGGCAGGGGGCCCACTACGAGCAGTACTTC. Based on the CDR3 plus reference TRBV5-1 and TRBJ2-7, the full variable domain is KAGVTQTPRYLIKTRGQQVTLSCSPISGHRSVSWYQQTPGQGLQFLFEYFSETQRNKGNFPGRFSGRQFSNSRSEMNVSTLELGDSALYLCASSLGQGAHYEQYFGPGTRLTVT.

This clonotype was counted at least ten times. The V call is TRBV4-1, the J call TRBJ2-7; a possible D gene is TRBD1 (5 bases). V lost 0 bases to trimming and J lost 4 bases, with 13 bases between them. CDR1 is MGHRA, CDR2 YSYEKL, per germline. This CDR3 comprises 15 residues. CDR3 residues: CASSQERGGLYEQYF. The DNA for the CDR3 is TGCGCCAGCAGCCAAGAAAGGGGCGGATTATACGAGCAGTACTTC.

This clonotype was detected many times. V is TRBV2 and J is TRBJ1-1; unclear D gene. V lost 7 bases, J lost 2 bases, and 14 bases lay in between. The CDR3 runs 14 residues. CDR1 is SNHLY, CDR2 FYNNEI, per germline. The CDR3 nucleotides read TGTGCCAGCAATAGAGTAGGAGGAAACACTGAAGCTTTCTTT. It is translated as CASNRVGGNTEAFF.

This clonotype was detected many times. This chain joins TRBV7-8 and TRBJ2-7; D unclear. V was pared by 8 bases and J by 3 bases, with 14 bases between. The CDR3 has 13 residues. Germline CDR1 is SGHVS and CDR2 is FQNEAQ. The CDR3 nucleotides read TGTGCCAGCCGCGACATTTCCATCTACGAGCAGTACTTC. Its translation: CASRDISIYEQYF.

This clonotype has at least ten counts. V usage is TRBV3-1 and J usage is TRBJ2-2; 8 bases align to TRBD1. J gave up 1 base and V 0 bases, and 4 bases lay outside the gene matches. The CDR3 has 17 amino acids. CDR1 LGHDT and CDR2 YNNKEL come from the germline V gene (reference sequence). The DNA for the CDR3 is TGTGCCAGCAGCCAAGAATTGGACAGGGAGAACACCGGGGAGCTGTTTTTT. Translating gives CASSQELDRENTGELFF.

This clonotype was counted ten times or more. This chain connects TRBV11-2 to TRBJ1-1, with D possibly matching TRBD1 (5 bases). The CDR3 has 14 amino acids. Between the trimmed V and J ends, which lost 1 base and 3 bases, there was a span of 9 bases. Germline loops: CDR1 SGHAT, CDR2 FQNNGV. As DNA, the CDR3 is TGTGCCAGCAGCTTAGTCTCAGGGCACACTGAAGCTTTCTTT. As protein: CASSLVSGHTEAFF.